The 12 T cell receptor beta chains in this list originate from one sample, sequenced in a study of blood T cell repertoires in COVID-19. The data were produced by immunoSEQ multiplex PCR, yet TCRdb's version contains in-frame clones alone and is incomplete. The table lists 150,000 to 160,000 clones, about four fifths of them singletons. Input material: peripheral blood. These receptors were taken from a man in his fifties or sixties with acute or convalescent COVID-19.

This sequence joins TRBV3-1 (or the pseudogene TRBV3-2) and TRBJ2-1; D gene ambiguous. Per the germline V gene, CDR1 is LGHDT and CDR2 is YNNKEL (reference sequence). The V end lost 2 bases, the J end lost 4 bases, and 6 bases lay between the germline ends. The CDR3 runs 13 residues. The DNA of the CDR3 is TGTGCCAGCAGCCAATCCAGGTACAATGAGCAGTTCTTC. Amino acid sequence: CASSQSRYNEQFF.

The rearrangement uses TRBV24-1 and TRBJ2-2; the D gene is possibly TRBD1 (5 bases). Germline values: CDR1 KGHDR, CDR2 SFDVKD. This CDR3 contains 12 residues. Trimming left V 8 bases short and J 4 bases short, with 7 bases between. This CDR3 reads CATKGATGELFF. The CDR3 DNA sequence: TGTGCCACCAAAGGGGCCACCGGGGAGCTGTTTTTT.

The chain combines TRBV6-2 or TRBV6-3 with TRBJ1-3; weak D call: TRBD1 (6 bases). The germline gives CDR1 MNHEY, CDR2 SVGEGT. The CDR3 loop spans 15 amino acids. The V gene lost 4 bases and the J gene lost 4 bases, with 14 bases spanning the gap. CDR3 sequence: CASSSIRGSGNTIYF. As DNA, the CDR3 is TGTGCCAGCAGTTCCATCAGGGGTTCCGGAAACACCATATATTTT.

The chain uses TRBV21-1 and TRBJ2-1; TRBD2 is the table's D call and was not checked against the DNA. TRBV21-1 has pseudogene status. The CDR3 totals 12 residues. CDR3 protein: CASFSGMNEQFF. In DNA, the CDR3 is TGTGCCAGCTTTAGCGGGATGAATGAGCAGTTCTTC.

This clone was seen a single time. The V and J genes are TRBV3-1 (or the pseudogene TRBV3-2) and TRBJ2-2, with D perhaps matching TRBD2 (5 bases). Germline CDR1 is LGHDT and CDR2 is YNNKEL (reference sequence). This CDR3 is built from 14 residues. With 5 bases removed from V and 5 bases from J, the gap between germline ends came to 12 bases. CDR3 protein: CASSYPSRTGELFF. DNA for the CDR3: TGTGCCAGCAGCTATCCTAGCAGGACCGGGGAGCTGTTTTTT.

This chain uses TRBV10-3 with TRBJ2-7, with D possibly TRBD1 on 6 matching bases. The CDR3 has 13 amino acids. CDR1 and CDR2 (germline): ENHRY, SYGVKD. Trimming shortened V by 6 bases and J by 3 bases, and 12 bases separated the two germline ends. The CDR3 coding sequence is TGTGCCATCAGAAGGGACATGTTCTACGAGCAGTACTTC. It encodes CAIRRDMFYEQYF.

CDR3: CASSQDTDRGLSDEQYF. In DNA form, the CDR3 reads TGTGCCAGCAGCCAAGATACCGACAGGGGGCTATCCGACGAGCAGTACTTC. The chain links TRBV3-1 (or the pseudogene TRBV3-2) to TRBJ2-7; 10 positions agree with TRBD1. J lost 5 bases, V lost 0 bases, and 10 bases had no gene match. The CDR3 spans 17 residues. Germline CDR1 reads LGHDT; CDR2 reads YNNKEL (reference sequence).

The V gene is TRBV9, the J gene TRBJ2-1; TRBD2 agrees at 7 bases. Trimming removed 0 bases from V and 0 bases from J; junction bases left unmatched: 3. The CDR3 spans 16 residues. Germline assignment: CDR1 SGDLS and CDR2 YYNGEE. The CDR3 nucleotides are TGTGCCAGCAGCGTAGCCCTAGCGGTCTCCTACAATGAGCAGTTCTTC. Protein sequence: CASSVALAVSYNEQFF. Based on the CDR3 plus reference TRBV9 and TRBJ2-1, the full variable domain is DSGVTQTPKHLITATGQRVTLRCSPRSGDLSVYWYQQSLDQGLQFLIQYYNGEERAKGNILERFSAQQFPDLHSELNLSSLELGDSALYFCASSVALAVSYNEQFFGPGTRLTVL.

The rearrangement uses TRBV18 and TRBJ1-2; D possibly corresponds to TRBD1 (6 bases). The CDR3 is 16 amino acids. CDR1 is KGHSH, CDR2 LQKENI, per germline. V dropped 5 bases and J dropped 0 bases, with 16 bases sitting between them. The DNA for the CDR3 is TGTGCCAGCTCAGAACAGGGTCAGGTGGCTAACTATGGCTACACCTTC. The encoded protein is CASSEQGQVANYGYTF.

The rearrangement joins TRBV7-3 to TRBJ1-1; the match to TRBD1 covers 11 bases. CDR3 length: 14 amino acids. J was trimmed by 4 bases and V by 5 bases; bases with no gene match: 3. CDR1 and CDR2 from the germline V gene are SGHTA and FQGTGA. The CDR3 spells CASSPGTGGTEAFF. In DNA form, the CDR3 reads TGTGCCAGCAGCCCAGGGACAGGGGGCACTGAAGCTTTCTTT. The full variable domain, its missing parts supplied by reference TRBV7-3 and TRBJ1-1, is GAGVSQTPSNKVTEKGKYVELRCDPISGHTALYWYRQSLGQGPEFLIYFQGTGAADDSGLPNDRFFAVRPEGSVSTLKIQRTERGDSAVYLCASSPGTGGTEAFFGQGTRLTVV.

V usage is TRBV3-1 (or the pseudogene TRBV3-2) and J usage is TRBJ1-2; 8 bases line up with TRBD1. This CDR3 is built from 16 residues. CDR1 is LGHDT and CDR2 is YNNKEL in the germline V gene (reference sequence). V shed 4 bases and J 8 bases; nucleotides not matched to a gene: 15. DNA for the CDR3: TGTGCCAGCAGCCCGCCTTTAGGGCAGGGGGCGAAGGGCTACACCTTC. Translating it yields CASSPPLGQGAKGYTF.

The chain couples TRBV6-2 or TRBV6-3 to TRBJ2-4, with D maybe TRBD1 (6 bases). CDR1 and CDR2 (germline): MNHEY, SVGEGT. V was pared by 3 bases and J by 5 bases, with 8 bases between. CDR3 length: 13 residues. The CDR3 DNA sequence: TGTGCCAGCAGTTATTCAGGGGAAAACATTCAGTACTTC. Translating gives CASSYSGENIQYF.